This T cell receptor beta chain was observed in a study of T-cell reconstitution after alpha-beta-depleted transplantation in children. Unique molecular identifiers were incorporated when the TCRbeta library was constructed. TCRdb re-analysed the PCR reads in MiXCR, keeping a single row per CDR3 protein. Among around 200,000 distinct CDR3 sequences listed, approximately 6.8% were seen once. Trimming took 4 bases from V and 5 from J; bases not matched to a gene: 4. The CDR3 sequence is 14 residues long. Germline CDR1 reads MNHNS; CDR2 reads SASEGT. This clonotype came up many times. This TCR was sampled from a human donor who donated a stem cell graft to a child with Wiskott-Aldrich syndrome. The chain has TRBV6-1 and TRBJ1-4; 7 nucleotides match TRBD1. The material was PBMCs from the stem cell graft donor, obtained from the stem cell graft. Written as DNA, the CDR3 is TGTGCCAGCAGTGTGACAGGGTTGAATGAAAAACTGTTTTTT. Its protein product is CASSVTGLNEKLFF.